The 25 T cell receptor beta chains reported below all come from one sample, sequenced in a study of blood T cell repertoires in COVID-19. Profiling relied on immunoSEQ multiplex PCR, and the TCRdb table lists in-frame clones only, not all of them. The data show roughly 300,000 clones, more than 75% seen once. Source material: PBMCs or T cells enriched from blood (not recorded which). Source of these receptors: a man between 25 and 39 years old who had recovered from COVID-19.

J is TRBJ1-1 and V is TRBV29-1; 7 bases fit TRBD1. CDR3 length equals 13 residues. The V segment lost 7 bases and the J segment 3 bases; nucleotides outside the gene matches: 8. Germline V gene lookup returns CDR1 SQVTM and CDR2 ANQGSEA. This chain's CDR3 is CSAWDRGDTEAFF. The CDR3 DNA reads TGCAGCGCCTGGGACAGAGGGGACACTGAAGCTTTCTTT.

V gene TRBV27 combines with J gene TRBJ2-3, with D uncertain. Looked up from germline, CDR1 is MNHEY and CDR2 is SMNVEV (reference sequence). V shed 2 bases and J shed 5 bases, with 11 bases lying between them. The CDR3 is 14 amino acids. DNA for the CDR3: TGTGCCAGCAGTTTAACCCCTAGTGAAGATACGCAGTATTTT. This codes for CASSLTPSEDTQYF.

V is TRBV2 and J is TRBJ1-5; possible D gene TRBD1, 5 bases. V lost 6 bases to trimming and J lost 2 bases, with 14 bases between them. CDR3 length equals 15 residues. CDR1 and CDR2 (germline): SNHLY, FYNNEI. The CDR3 DNA follows: TGTGCCAGCAGATCGGGGGGAGGGCGCAATCAGCCCCAGCATTTT. It codes for CASRSGGGRNQPQHF.

The V call is TRBV6-5, the J call TRBJ2-7; tentatively, D is TRBD1 (6 bases). Germline V gives CDR1 MNHEY, CDR2 SVGAGI. The ends were cut back, 2 bases at V and 3 bases at J, with 11 bases in the middle. This CDR3 contains 14 residues. This CDR3 reads CASSYPGQNYEQYF. The CDR3 nucleotides are TGTGCCAGCAGTTACCCTGGACAGAACTACGAGCAGTACTTC.

The rearrangement joins TRBV2 to TRBJ1-5, with D uncertain. The CDR3 extends over 15 amino acids. Germline V lookup: CDR1 SNHLY, CDR2 FYNNEI. V lost 2 bases and J lost 2, with 10 bases in between. The chain's CDR3 is CASSESYGGNQPQHF. DNA for the CDR3: TGTGCCAGCAGTGAATCCTACGGGGGCAATCAGCCCCAGCATTTT.

The chain carries TRBV12-3 or TRBV12-4 and TRBJ1-1; 7 bases line up with TRBD1. The V and J ends lost 7 bases and 8 bases, in that order; junction bases with no gene match: 10. CDR3 length: 13 amino acids. The CDR3 sequence: CASKYRDRVEAFF. CDR3 nucleotides: TGTGCCAGCAAGTACCGAGACAGGGTAGAAGCTTTCTTT.

The V and J genes are TRBV6-5 and TRBJ1-1; possibly TRBD1 for D (6 bases). CDR1 and CDR2 (germline): MNHEY, SVGAGI. The CDR3 loop spans 12 amino acids. V lost 10 bases and J lost 1, with 10 bases in between. The CDR3 loop reads CATAQGNTEAFF. DNA of the CDR3: TGTGCCACAGCACAGGGGAACACTGAAGCTTTCTTT.

This clone was seen ten or more times. The V call is TRBV5-6, the J call TRBJ1-1, with a tentative D call TRBD1 (6 bases). This CDR3 is 15 amino acids long. Germline lookup yields CDR1 SGHDT and CDR2 YYEEEE. Trimming stripped 0 bases from V and 4 bases from J, with 13 bases between. CDR3 nucleotide sequence: TGTGCCAGCAGCTTGGGCGACAGGCTGGTCACTGAAGCTTTCTTT. Translating gives CASSLGDRLVTEAFF.

This clone was seen just once. This chain uses TRBV14 with TRBJ1-1; perhaps TRBD1 as D (5 bases). From germline, CDR1 is SGHDN and CDR2 FVKESK. This CDR3 comprises 14 residues. V lost 1 base and J lost 1, with 7 bases in between. The CDR3 DNA sequence: TGTGCCAGCAGCCAAGCAGGGCGGAACACTGAAGCTTTCTTT. The encoded protein is CASSQAGRNTEAFF.

The J gene is TRBJ2-3, the V gene TRBV7-2; 9 bases align to TRBD1. Germline V CDR1 and CDR2: SGHTA, FQGNSA. The CDR3 runs to 15 residues. Trimming removed 4 bases from V and 5 bases from J; junction bases left unmatched: 7. CDR3: CASSSRTGVIDTQYF. The CDR3 nucleotides read TGTGCCAGCAGCTCCCGGACAGGGGTAATAGATACGCAGTATTTT.

V is TRBV21-1 and J is TRBJ1-5; the table assigns TRBD1, which was not confirmed against the DNA. TRBV21-1 is classified as a pseudogene. The CDR3 length is 16 residues. The chain's CDR3 is CASSQRTGLRNQPQHF. In DNA, the CDR3 is TGTGCCAGCAGCCAGAGGACAGGGTTGCGCAATCAGCCCCAGCATTTT.

V gene TRBV4-1 combines with J gene TRBJ2-3; D gene ambiguous. Germline V lookup: CDR1 MGHRA, CDR2 YSYEKL. This CDR3 region has 14 residues. V was trimmed by 2 bases and J by 2 bases, leaving 8 bases between them. In DNA form, the CDR3 reads TGCGCCAGCAGCCAACCTACCCACACAGATACGCAGTATTTT. This gives the protein CASSQPTHTDTQYF.

This clone was found once. The rearrangement uses TRBV6-1 and TRBJ2-3, with 7 positions matching TRBD2. The CDR3 length is 16 residues. V dropped 0 bases and J dropped 2; count of bases not matched to a gene: 5. Germline V gene sequence: CDR1 MNHNS, CDR2 SASEGT. CDR3 sequence reads: CASSEAWGGVTDTQYF. In DNA, the CDR3 is TGTGCCAGCAGTGAAGCCTGGGGGGGTGTCACAGATACGCAGTATTTT.

The V gene is TRBV7-9, the J gene TRBJ2-2, with D possibly being TRBD1 (5 bases). The germline V gene encodes CDR1 SEHNR and CDR2 FQNEAQ (reference sequence). The CDR3 runs to 13 residues. Deletions cut 6 bases from V and 14 bases from J, with 19 bases between. CDR3 nucleotides: TGTGCCAGCAGGCTTGGCACAGGCGAAAGTCTGTTTTTT. Encoded protein: CASRLGTGESLFF.

The rearrangement joins TRBV6-5 to TRBJ2-5; no reliable D call. This CDR3 has 14 residues. Germline V gene data show CDR1 as MNHEY and CDR2 as SVGAGI. The ends were cut back, 4 bases at V and 5 bases at J, with 14 bases in the middle. This chain's CDR3 is CASSSPDSAETQYF. As DNA, the CDR3 is TGTGCCAGCAGTTCCCCCGACTCGGCGGAGACCCAGTACTTC.

The gene calls are TRBV15 and TRBJ2-3, with TRBD2 matching 8 bases. Per the germline V gene, CDR1 is LNHNV and CDR2 is YYDKDF (reference sequence). This CDR3 contains 15 residues. With V trimmed by 5 bases and J by 4 bases, 8 bases remained unmatched. The CDR3 coding sequence is TGTGCCACCAGCCTGTGGGGGACTAGGGCAGATACGCAGTATTTT. Translating gives CATSLWGTRADTQYF.

The rearrangement joins TRBV28 to TRBJ1-3, with a possible D match to TRBD1 (6 bases). Trimming left V 5 bases short and J 1 base short, with 9 bases between. The CDR3 runs to 14 residues. The V gene's germline CDR1 is MDHEN and CDR2 SYDVKM. The CDR3 reads CASSIGTSGNTIYF. Written as DNA, the CDR3 is TGTGCCAGCAGTATCGGGACATCTGGAAACACCATATATTTT.

The CDR3 region has the DNA TGTGCCAGTAGTATTAGGGGGACAGCTAGCAATCAGCCCCAGCATTTT. It yields the protein CASSIRGTASNQPQHF. This chain uses TRBV19 with TRBJ1-5; 7 bases are shared with TRBD1. V lost 3 bases and J lost 0; bases outside the gene matches: 5. Germline V gene sequence: CDR1 LNHDA, CDR2 SQIVND (reference sequence). CDR3 length equals 16 residues.

The CDR3 DNA is TGTGCCAGCAGCTTAGGGACTAGCGCGGAGACCCAGTACTTC. It specifies CASSLGTSAETQYF. The rearrangement links TRBV11-2 to TRBJ2-5; 9 positions agree with TRBD2. CDR1 and CDR2 (germline): SGHAT, FQNNGV. This CDR3 has 14 amino acids. V shed 1 base and J 5 bases; nucleotides not matched to a gene: 2.

The V gene is TRBV19, the J gene TRBJ2-5; 10 bases are a match to TRBD2. Germline V gives CDR1 LNHDA, CDR2 SQIVND (reference sequence). The CDR3 is 18 amino acids. Trimming removed 4 bases from V and 0 bases from J; junction bases left unmatched: 11. For the CDR3, the DNA is TGTGCCAGTAGTAGGCGGACTAGCGGTACCAAAAACCAAGAGACCCAGTACTTC. This gives the protein CASSRRTSGTKNQETQYF.

This CDR3 reads CASSNFPGQGSSPLHF. The CDR3 coding sequence is TGTGCCAGCAGTAACTTCCCGGGACAGGGAAGTTCACCCCTCCACTTT. This chain joins TRBV28 and TRBJ1-6; 9 nucleotides line up with TRBD1. The V and J ends lost 5 bases and 9 bases, in that order; junction bases with no gene match: 11. This CDR3 is built from 16 residues. Germline assignment: CDR1 MDHEN and CDR2 SYDVKM. The full variable domain, in which reference TRBV28 and TRBJ1-6 provide the parts outside the CDR3, is DVKVTQSSRYLVKRTGEKVFLECVQDMDHENMFWYRQDPGLGLRLIYFSYDVKMKEKGDIPEGYSVSREKKERFSLILESASTNQTSMYLCASSNFPGQGSSPLHFGNGTRLTVT.

V is TRBV29-1 and J is TRBJ2-3, with a possible D match to TRBD2 (5 bases). Per germline, CDR1 SQVTM and CDR2 ANQGSEA. The CDR3 is 16 residues long. V lost 1 base and J lost 0, with 14 bases in between. As DNA, the CDR3 is TGCAGCGTTGAAGGGAGGATTCGAGATAGCACAGATACGCAGTATTTT. As protein: CSVEGRIRDSTDTQYF.

This chain uses TRBV10-3 with TRBJ1-2; TRBD1 matches 8 bases. Germline trimming cut 10 bases from V and 7 bases from J; bases unmatched to any gene: 8. In germline, CDR1 is ENHRY, CDR2 SYGVKD. CDR3 size: 12 residues. CDR3 DNA: TGTGCCACGGGACAGGACCCCGGTGGCTACACCTTC. Translating it yields CATGQDPGGYTF.

The V call is TRBV7-9, the J call TRBJ1-2; D is ambiguous. Germline-derived CDR1 and CDR2 are SEHNR and FQNEAQ (reference sequence). V was clipped by 1 base and J by 2 bases, with 11 bases between them. The CDR3 covers 15 residues. In DNA, the CDR3 is TGTGCCAGCAGCTTAGTGCAGATCTCCAACTATGGCTACACCTTC. As protein: CASSLVQISNYGYTF.

V and J are TRBV7-8 and TRBJ2-7, with 8 positions matching TRBD2. Trimming cost V 4 bases and J 2 bases; bases outside gene matches: 7. The CDR3 contains 15 residues. The germline V gene has CDR1 SGHVS and CDR2 FQNEAQ. The CDR3 here is CASSWGSGLAYEQYF. CDR3 DNA sequence: TGTGCCAGCAGCTGGGGGTCGGGACTAGCCTACGAGCAGTACTTC.